Listed below are T cell receptor beta chains from one sample, sequenced in a study of beta chain features in type 1 diabetes. The repertoire was sequenced with immunoSEQ multiplex PCR; TCRdb's copy has only in-frame clones and lacks some. This table has roughly 400,000 clones, around 9.6% appearing once. Sequenced material: central memory CD4+ T cells from blood. These receptors all come from a man aged 25-45 years with type 1 diabetes. Both conserved end residues are part of each CDR3. A D gene is named only where the DNA matches it firmly. Rows give clone size only sometimes, using once, few, many, or a class for an expanded clone.

-,-,TRBJ1-1,14,TRBV4-2,CASNDRGMNTEAFF,TGTGCCAGCAACGATAGGGGAATGAACACTGAAGCTTTCTTT
many,TRBD2,TRBJ2-3,16,TRBV15,CATSRGPGGRAETQYF,TGTGCCACCAGCAGAGGGCCTGGCGGGAGGGCCGAAACGCAGTATTTT
few,-,TRBJ2-3,15,TRBV6-6,CASRQTGLGTDTQYF,TGTGCCAGCAGACAAACAGGACTTGGCACAGATACGCAGTATTTT
-,-,TRBJ2-1,12,TRBV5-1,CASGQVNNEQFF,TGCGCCAGCGGCCAGGTAAACAATGAGCAGTTCTTC
many,-,TRBJ1-5,15,TRBV28,CASHEPSGVHQPQHF,TGTGCCAGCCATGAACCCTCAGGGGTTCATCAGCCCCAGCATTTT
few,-,TRBJ2-7,13,TRBV25-1,CASSEYANYEQYF,TGTGCCAGCAGTGAATATGCCAACTACGAGCAGTACTTC
-,-,TRBJ2-7,13,TRBV5-1,CASSLAPDSEQYF,TGCGCCAGCAGCTTGGCTCCCGACAGCGAGCAGTACTTC
many,-,TRBJ2-2,14,TRBV12-5,CASGLSSGFGELFF,TGTGCTAGTGGTTTGAGTTCAGGGTTCGGGGAGCTGTTTTTT
-,-,TRBJ1-5,15,TRBV4-2,CASSQDEDGYQPQHF,TGTGCCAGCAGCCAAGATGAGGACGGTTATCAGCCCCAGCATTTT
-,-,TRBJ1-2,15,TRBV27,CASSPVWAGAYGYTF,TGTGCCAGCAGTCCGGTTTGGGCAGGGGCGTATGGCTACACCTTC
-,-,TRBJ1-2,16,TRBV28,CASSLVNLGVGYGYTF,TGTGCCAGCAGTCTCGTAAACCTGGGGGTCGGCTATGGCTACACCTTC